This TCR beta chain came from a study of regulatory T cells in long-lasting Graves disease. Findings and caveats of the study: Those with persistent disease had in common more public clonotypes (roughly 3,000) than new patients (about 900). Newly diagnosed disease favored TRBV20-1 and TRBJ2-1 over persistent disease. Newly diagnosed Graves' patients had higher TCR diversity than persistent ones.

After removal of 3 bases from V and 9 bases from J, the junction contained 7 bases not matched to a gene. CDR1 and CDR2 (germline): SGHRS, YFSETQ. CDR3 length: 14 residues. The time point denotes: newly diagnosed GD, antithyroid drugs for less than 3 months. PBMC-extracted RNA yielded the TCR library. This clonotype was picked up many times. Its target is not known. According to the study, TCR beta libraries were built with iRepertoire HTBI primers and CDR3-region Arm-PCR. Using its own MiXCR run on the multiplex PCR reads, TCRdb lists one record per CDR3 protein. The sample lists 400,000 to 500,000 distinct CDR3 sequences, approximately 15% seen once, with roughly a sixth in the top ten. This same sample was also taken into another study, of T cells in Graves' hyperthyroidism and ophthalmopathy. That work states: In the blood, most expanded thyroid clonotypes above 0.001 appeared as well.

The clonotype comes from a woman between 50 and 59 years old with Graves disease. This sequence joins TRBV5-1 and TRBJ2-1, with 9 positions matching TRBD1. Sample: peripheral blood mononuclear cells (PBMCs), taken at new diagnosis, from a patient treated with antithyroid drugs. The CDR3 is CASSSPGQGIEQFF. The CDR3 DNA reads TGCGCCAGCAGCTCACCCGGACAGGGGATTGAGCAGTTCTTC.